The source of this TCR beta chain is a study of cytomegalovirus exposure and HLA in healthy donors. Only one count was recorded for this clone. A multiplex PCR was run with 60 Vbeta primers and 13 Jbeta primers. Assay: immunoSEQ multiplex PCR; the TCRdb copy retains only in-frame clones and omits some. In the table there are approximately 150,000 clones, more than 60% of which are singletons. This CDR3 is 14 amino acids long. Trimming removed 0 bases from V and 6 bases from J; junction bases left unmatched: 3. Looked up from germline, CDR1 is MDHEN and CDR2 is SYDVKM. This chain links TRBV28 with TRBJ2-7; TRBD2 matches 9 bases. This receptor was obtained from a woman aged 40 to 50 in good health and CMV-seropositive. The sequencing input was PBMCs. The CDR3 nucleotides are TGTGCCAGCAGTTTATGGCTAGCGGGGAGCGAGCAGTACTTC. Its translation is CASSLWLAGSEQYF.